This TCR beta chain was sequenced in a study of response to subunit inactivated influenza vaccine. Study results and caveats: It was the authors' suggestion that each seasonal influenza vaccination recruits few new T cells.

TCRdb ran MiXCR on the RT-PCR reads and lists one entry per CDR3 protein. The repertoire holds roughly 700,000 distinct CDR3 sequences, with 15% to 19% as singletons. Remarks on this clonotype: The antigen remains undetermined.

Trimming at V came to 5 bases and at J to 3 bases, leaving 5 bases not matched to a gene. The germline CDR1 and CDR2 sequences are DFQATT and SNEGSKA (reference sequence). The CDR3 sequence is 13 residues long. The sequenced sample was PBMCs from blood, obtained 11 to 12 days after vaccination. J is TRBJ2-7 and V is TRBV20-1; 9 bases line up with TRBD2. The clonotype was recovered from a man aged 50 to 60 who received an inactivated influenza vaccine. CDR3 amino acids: CSAGGRAIYEQYF. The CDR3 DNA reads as TGCAGTGCTGGCGGGAGGGCGATCTACGAGCAGTACTTC.